This TCR beta chain stems from a study of Graves' ophthalmopathy and Graves' hyperthyroidism. From RNA, the CDR3 regions of TCR beta chains were amplified and sequenced. The workflow started with a first-round RT-PCR run with HTBI primers and then moved on to a second-round multiplex PCR. Using its own MiXCR run on the multiplex PCR reads, TCRdb lists one record per CDR3 protein. The sample lists about 700,000 distinct CDR3 sequences, about two fifths occurring once. A roughly 9.3 ml volume of fresh peripheral blood provided the PBMCs. This CDR3 spans 12 amino acids. Germline V gives CDR1 SGHKS, CDR2 YYEKEE (reference sequence). Between the trimmed V and J ends, which lost 4 bases and 5 bases, there was a span of 10 bases.

The chain has TRBV5-5 and TRBJ2-7, with D hard to call. Sequencing input: peripheral blood. The origin of this receptor is an adult man with Graves' ophthalmopathy. CDR3 DNA: TGTGCCAGCAGCCCGTTGCGGAACGAGCAGTACTTC. This codes for CASSPLRNEQYF.